This TCR beta chain was identified in a study of CD8+CD57+ T cells in acquired aplastic anemia. As for the study in general: Sorted cells (CD4+ and CD8+) yielded DNA amounts that averaged about 3.4 ug.

Trimming took 6 bases from V and 5 from J; bases not matched to a gene: 13. The CDR3 is made up of 16 amino acids. In patients chosen for sequencing, flow cytometry had shown CD8+CD57+ cell expansion. When blood sampling took place, the patients had received no therapy. The study profiled TCR beta VDJ and CDR3 using genomic DNA as template. TCRdb re-called the reads with MiXCR, one entry per CDR3 protein. Seen here are around 290,000 distinct CDR3 sequences, 56% observed once, and the top ten hold 1.3%. This chain joins TRBV12-3 or TRBV12-4 and TRBJ2-7; 10 nucleotides agree with TRBD1. The material sequenced was sorted CD4+, CD8+, or CD8+CD57+ T cells (not recorded which) from PBMCs. The clonotype originates from a human donor with aplastic anemia. CDR3 sequence (DNA): TGTGCCAGCAGAACTCCGGGACAGGGGTGGTTGGACGAGCAGTACTTC. It specifies CASRTPGQGWLDEQYF.